This T cell receptor beta chain was identified in a study of blood T cell repertoires in COVID-19. Overall study: The United States, Italy and Spain provided the acute and convalescent COVID-19 samples. Sources were T cells, B-cell-depleted T cells, or PBMCs; the material itself was cDNA or gDNA.

Per the original data handling: Using reference gene primer amplification, nucleated cell counts were estimated. Profiling relied on immunoSEQ multiplex PCR, and the TCRdb table lists in-frame clones only, not all of them. D and trimming come from the DNA, and the V and J calls and clone size come from that table. The sample lists about 170,000 clones, over 80% occurring once. V was pared by 3 bases and J by 6 bases, with 6 bases of the junction left unmatched. From germline, CDR1 is SGHNT and CDR2 YENEEA. This CDR3 spans 15 amino acids. The sequencing input was peripheral blood. This receptor was taken from a woman aged 60-70 years with acute or convalescent COVID-19. The rearrangement uses TRBV11-3 and TRBJ2-2; 8 positions match TRBD1. CDR3: CASSLSGGKAGELFF. The CDR3 bases are TGTGCCAGCAGCTTGTCAGGGGGCAAGGCCGGGGAGCTGTTTTTT.